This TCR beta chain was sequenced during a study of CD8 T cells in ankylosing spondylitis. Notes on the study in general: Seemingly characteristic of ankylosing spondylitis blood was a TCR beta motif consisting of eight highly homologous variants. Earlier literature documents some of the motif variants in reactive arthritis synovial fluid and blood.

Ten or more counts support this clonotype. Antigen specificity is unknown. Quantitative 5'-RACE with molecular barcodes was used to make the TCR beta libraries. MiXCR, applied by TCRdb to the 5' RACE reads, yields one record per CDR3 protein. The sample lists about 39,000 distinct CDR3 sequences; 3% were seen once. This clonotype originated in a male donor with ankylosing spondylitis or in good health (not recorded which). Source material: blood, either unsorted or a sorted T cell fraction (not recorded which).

The CDR3 DNA sequence: TGTGCCAGCAGCAAGCGGGGGGATCAAGAGACCCAGTACTTC. This gives the protein CASSKRGDQETQYF. V is TRBV9 and J is TRBJ2-5; 9 bases fit TRBD2. The CDR3 is made up of 14 amino acids. V gave up 4 bases and J gave up 2 bases; unmatched junction bases: 3. Per germline, CDR1 SGDLS and CDR2 YYNGEE.